This T cell receptor beta chain was found in a study of blood T cell repertoires in COVID-19. Generated by immunoSEQ multiplex PCR, the TCRdb table keeps only in-frame clones and is missing some. The top ten hold about 4.5% of the sample, which has approximately 260,000 clones, roughly 80% seen once. Concerning this clone itself: In the same sample, other DNA sequences code for this CDR3.

Deletions cut 4 bases from V and 1 base from J, with 11 bases between. This CDR3 region has 15 residues. Germline CDR1 SGHRS, CDR2 YFSETQ. The sample was peripheral blood. The chain has TRBV5-1 and TRBJ1-4; possible D gene TRBD1, 6 bases. The receptor was isolated from a man aged 60-69 years who had recovered from COVID-19. The CDR3 protein is CASSRGGLTNEKLFF. Written as DNA, the CDR3 is TGCGCCAGCAGCCGGGGGGGGCTAACTAATGAAAAACTGTTTTTT.